These T cell receptor beta chains were read from a single sample in a study of blood T cell repertoires in COVID-19. Generated by immunoSEQ multiplex PCR, the TCRdb table keeps only in-frame clones and is missing some. Among 140,000 or so clones listed, 85% to 90% were seen once. Sequenced sample: peripheral blood. The receptors originated from a woman aged 60 to 75 with active COVID-19. CDR3s include the opening cysteine and the closing phenylalanine or tryptophan. D genes are given only for firm matches. Rows give clone size only sometimes, using once, few, many, or a class for an expanded clone.

v_gene: TRBV7-8; abundance: NA; j_gene: TRBJ2-1; d_gene: TRBD2; CDR3nt: TGTGCCAGCAGCTTAGCGTGGACTAGCGGGAGACACAATACACGCAATGAGCAGTTCTTC; CDR3aa: CASSLAWTSGRHNTRNEQFF
v_gene: TRBV15; abundance: NA; j_gene: TRBJ2-7; d_gene: NA; CDR3nt: TGTGCCACCAGCAGAGATCTCGCGGGAGAGCAGTACTTC; CDR3aa: CATSRDLAGEQYF
v_gene: TRBV5-1; abundance: NA; j_gene: TRBJ2-1; d_gene: TRBD1; CDR3nt: TGCGCCAGCAGGACAGGGCTCAATGAGCAGTTCTTC; CDR3aa: CASRTGLNEQFF
v_gene: TRBV24-1; abundance: NA; j_gene: TRBJ2-1; d_gene: NA; CDR3nt: TGTGCCACCAGTGACCCACAGAGAAAGCAGTTCTTC; CDR3aa: CATSDPQRKQFF
v_gene: TRBV7-8; abundance: NA; j_gene: TRBJ2-7; d_gene: TRBD2; CDR3nt: TGTGCCAGCAGCCCTGGACTAGCGGAAGCCCCGTGGGAGTACTTC; CDR3aa: CASSPGLAEAPWEYF
v_gene: TRBV20-1; abundance: NA; j_gene: TRBJ2-7; d_gene: TRBD2; CDR3nt: TGCAGTGCTCGTGGGGGTAGCGGGTCATCTTACGAGCAGTACTTC; CDR3aa: CSARGGSGSSYEQYF
v_gene: TRBV20-1; abundance: NA; j_gene: TRBJ1-1; d_gene: NA; CDR3nt: TGCAGTGCGGGGGGGGACACTGAAGCTTTCTTT; CDR3aa: CSAGGDTEAFF
v_gene: TRBV28; abundance: NA; j_gene: TRBJ2-1; d_gene: TRBD1; CDR3nt: TGTGCCAGCAACCCTTCGGGACAGGGGGACAATGAGCAGTTCTTC; CDR3aa: CASNPSGQGDNEQFF
v_gene: TRBV10-3; abundance: NA; j_gene: TRBJ2-7; d_gene: NA; CDR3nt: TGTGCCATCAGTGCCAGGGGCTCCTACGAGCAGTACTTC; CDR3aa: CAISARGSYEQYF
v_gene: TRBV7-6; abundance: NA; j_gene: TRBJ1-1; d_gene: NA; CDR3nt: TGTGCCAGCAGCTTACAGGGGAGCACTGAAGCTTTCTTT; CDR3aa: CASSLQGSTEAFF
v_gene: TRBV2; abundance: few; j_gene: TRBJ1-2; d_gene: NA; CDR3nt: TGTGCCAGCAGTGGGGGCAGCTATGGCTACACCTTC; CDR3aa: CASSGGSYGYTF
v_gene: TRBV5-6; abundance: few; j_gene: TRBJ1-2; d_gene: NA; CDR3nt: TGTGCCAGCAGCCTCGGGACAATAAATGGCTACACCTTC; CDR3aa: CASSLGTINGYTF
v_gene: TRBV28; abundance: NA; j_gene: TRBJ1-2; d_gene: TRBD1; CDR3nt: TGTGCCAGCAGTCCCGGGACAGGGGTCCCGTACTATGGCTACACCTTC; CDR3aa: CASSPGTGVPYYGYTF
v_gene: TRBV4-2; abundance: NA; j_gene: TRBJ2-4; d_gene: TRBD1; CDR3nt: TGTGCCAGCAGCCAAGATCTAGGGGACAGACGGATAATAGCCAAAAACATTCAGTACTTC; CDR3aa: CASSQDLGDRRIIAKNIQYF
v_gene: TRBV7-9; abundance: NA; j_gene: TRBJ2-2; d_gene: NA; CDR3nt: TGTGCCAGCAGCGTTAGCGGAGGAGACACCGGGGAGCTGTTTTTT; CDR3aa: CASSVSGGDTGELFF
v_gene: TRBV7-8; abundance: NA; j_gene: TRBJ2-5; d_gene: TRBD1; CDR3nt: TGTGCCAGCAGCCGGGACAGGGGAAAGACCCAGTACTTC; CDR3aa: CASSRDRGKTQYF
v_gene: TRBV5-1; abundance: NA; j_gene: TRBJ2-3; d_gene: TRBD2; CDR3nt: TGCGCCAGCAGCTTCCTCCAATCGCCTAGCGGGAGAAGAACAGATACGCAGTATTTT; CDR3aa: CASSFLQSPSGRRTDTQYF
v_gene: TRBV4-3; abundance: NA; j_gene: TRBJ1-1; d_gene: NA; CDR3nt: TGCGCCAGCAGCCAAGATTTCGGAGGGCTGAACACTGAAGCTTTCTTT; CDR3aa: CASSQDFGGLNTEAFF
v_gene: TRBV28; abundance: NA; j_gene: TRBJ2-1; d_gene: TRBD2; CDR3nt: TGTGCCAGCAGCCCACTAGCGGGAGAAAACAATGAGCAGTTCTTC; CDR3aa: CASSPLAGENNEQFF
v_gene: TRBV6-5; abundance: NA; j_gene: TRBJ1-3; d_gene: NA; CDR3nt: TGTGCCAGCAGTCGCGACAGGCGCTCTGGAAACACCATATATTTT; CDR3aa: CASSRDRRSGNTIYF
v_gene: TRBV3-1/TRBV3-2; abundance: NA; j_gene: TRBJ1-1; d_gene: NA; CDR3nt: TGTGCCAGCAGCCAAGGTAGGCCCGGACAGAGATTTATGAACACTGAAGCTTTCTTT; CDR3aa: CASSQGRPGQRFMNTEAFF
v_gene: TRBV30; abundance: once; j_gene: TRBJ2-5; d_gene: TRBD1; CDR3nt: TGTGCCTGGATAGAAGGGACAGGGGGCGCGCAGACCCAGTACTTC; CDR3aa: CAWIEGTGGAQTQYF
v_gene: TRBV19; abundance: NA; j_gene: TRBJ2-7; d_gene: TRBD1; CDR3nt: TGTGCCAGTAGACCCTATTCCGGGACAGGGGAACACGAGCAGTACTTC; CDR3aa: CASRPYSGTGEHEQYF
v_gene: TRBV5-4; abundance: once; j_gene: TRBJ2-3; d_gene: NA; CDR3nt: TGTGCCAGCAGCTTAACAGGGCCAGATACGCAGTATTTT; CDR3aa: CASSLTGPDTQYF
v_gene: TRBV5-1; abundance: NA; j_gene: TRBJ1-1; d_gene: TRBD1; CDR3nt: TGCGCCAGCGCTCCGGCAGGGGGCTTGTGGGCTTTCTTT; CDR3aa: CASAPAGGLWAFF
v_gene: TRBV19; abundance: NA; j_gene: TRBJ2-1; d_gene: TRBD2; CDR3nt: TGTGCCAGTAGTTTGTGGGCCTTAGCGGGAGAAGGTAATGAGCAGTTCTTC; CDR3aa: CASSLWALAGEGNEQFF
v_gene: TRBV4-1; abundance: NA; j_gene: TRBJ2-7; d_gene: NA; CDR3nt: TGCGCCAGCAGCCAAACGACTACTTCAAACTACGAGCAGTACTTC; CDR3aa: CASSQTTTSNYEQYF
v_gene: TRBV6-6; abundance: few; j_gene: TRBJ1-2; d_gene: TRBD1; CDR3nt: TGTGCCAGCAGTACCGGGACAGTCTATGGCTACACCTTC; CDR3aa: CASSTGTVYGYTF
v_gene: TRBV6-2/TRBV6-3; abundance: NA; j_gene: TRBJ2-1; d_gene: TRBD2; CDR3nt: TGTGCCAGCAGTCCATTTAGCGGGAGCTCCTACAATGAGCAGTTCTTC; CDR3aa: CASSPFSGSSYNEQFF
v_gene: TRBV3-1/TRBV3-2; abundance: NA; j_gene: TRBJ2-7; d_gene: TRBD1; CDR3nt: TGTGCCAGCTCGGAGCAGGGGGCAAAGTACGAGCAGTACTTC; CDR3aa: CASSEQGAKYEQYF
v_gene: TRBV4-2; abundance: many; j_gene: TRBJ1-2; d_gene: NA; CDR3nt: TGTGCCAGCAGCCAAGGGAGGAAAGGCTTTGCGGGCTCTAGTAACTATGGCTACACCTTC; CDR3aa: CASSQGRKGFAGSSNYGYTF
v_gene: TRBV18; abundance: NA; j_gene: TRBJ2-1; d_gene: TRBD2; CDR3nt: TGTGCCAGCTCACCAAACCCGGCCCTAGCGGGAGGGCCTAATGAGCAGTTCTTC; CDR3aa: CASSPNPALAGGPNEQFF
v_gene: TRBV24-1; abundance: NA; j_gene: TRBJ2-3; d_gene: NA; CDR3nt: TGTGCCACCAGTGATTTTGTGTGGGAGAAGACAGATACGCAGTATTTT; CDR3aa: CATSDFVWEKTDTQYF
v_gene: TRBV7-2; abundance: NA; j_gene: TRBJ2-2; d_gene: NA; CDR3nt: TGTGCCAGCAGCTTATCGCAGTGGGGGCGCGGTACCGGGGAGCTGTTTTTT; CDR3aa: CASSLSQWGRGTGELFF
v_gene: TRBV28; abundance: once; j_gene: TRBJ2-1; d_gene: NA; CDR3nt: TGTGCCAGCAGGCTAGACGGGTACAATGAGCAGTTCTTC; CDR3aa: CASRLDGYNEQFF
v_gene: TRBV7-2; abundance: NA; j_gene: TRBJ2-1; d_gene: NA; CDR3nt: TGTGCCAGCAGCCCCCGGGGAGAGGGCCGACTAGTGGATGAGCAGTTCTTC; CDR3aa: CASSPRGEGRLVDEQFF
v_gene: TRBV5-4; abundance: NA; j_gene: TRBJ1-1; d_gene: TRBD1; CDR3nt: TGTGCCAGCAGCCGACAGGGGAACACTGAAGCTTTCTTT; CDR3aa: CASSRQGNTEAFF
v_gene: TRBV4-1; abundance: NA; j_gene: TRBJ2-2; d_gene: TRBD1; CDR3nt: TGCGCCAGCAGGGCGGGACAGGGGTACGTGGGGGAGCTGTTTTTT; CDR3aa: CASRAGQGYVGELFF
v_gene: TRBV10-3; abundance: once; j_gene: TRBJ2-7; d_gene: TRBD2; CDR3nt: TGTGCCATCACCAGACTAGCGGGGACGGCCCCTTACGAGCAGTACTTC; CDR3aa: CAITRLAGTAPYEQYF
v_gene: TRBV19; abundance: NA; j_gene: TRBJ1-1; d_gene: NA; CDR3nt: TGTGCCAGTAGATTGAGCGGGGAAACTGAAGCTTTCTTT; CDR3aa: CASRLSGETEAFF
v_gene: TRBV24-1; abundance: once; j_gene: TRBJ2-3; d_gene: TRBD2; CDR3nt: TGTGCCACCAGTGATTTTGAGTGGGGGGGAAGTTCCACAGATACGCAGTATTTT; CDR3aa: CATSDFEWGGSSTDTQYF
v_gene: TRBV28; abundance: few; j_gene: TRBJ2-4; d_gene: NA; CDR3nt: TGTGCCAGCAGTTTCACCTCGAGGGTTCGGAACATTCAGTACTTC; CDR3aa: CASSFTSRVRNIQYF
v_gene: TRBV6-6; abundance: NA; j_gene: TRBJ1-6; d_gene: NA; CDR3nt: TGTGCCAGCAGTTACCTTCAGGGGAATTCACCCCTCCACTTT; CDR3aa: CASSYLQGNSPLHF
v_gene: TRBV30; abundance: NA; j_gene: TRBJ2-7; d_gene: NA; CDR3nt: TGTGCCTGGAGAAGGACTCAGAGCTCCTACGAGCAGTACTTC; CDR3aa: CAWRRTQSSYEQYF
v_gene: TRBV7-2; abundance: NA; j_gene: TRBJ2-1; d_gene: NA; CDR3nt: TGTGCCAGCAGCCTTACCGGACTACTCTTGGATGAGCAGTTCTTC; CDR3aa: CASSLTGLLLDEQFF
v_gene: TRBV3-1/TRBV3-2; abundance: NA; j_gene: TRBJ2-7; d_gene: NA; CDR3nt: TGTGCCAGCAGTTTTGGCTTCTACGAGCAGTACTTC; CDR3aa: CASSFGFYEQYF